This TCR beta chain was sequenced for a study of CD8+CD57+ T cells in acquired aplastic anemia. On the study more broadly: Average DNA yield from sorted CD4+ and CD8+ cells was 3.2 ug.

The table lists this clonotype with many counts. TCR beta VDJ and CDR3 profiling used genomic DNA as template. TCRdb fed the reads into MiXCR, producing one record per CDR3 protein. The data contain roughly 160,000 distinct CDR3 sequences, 55% to 75% of them singletons. The ends lost 5 bases at V and 0 bases at J; junction bases unmatched: 9. CDR1 MNHNY and CDR2 SVGAGI come from the germline V gene (reference sequence). The CDR3 runs 17 residues. This TCR derives from a human donor in good health. The chain employs TRBV6-6 and TRBJ1-5, with 8 bases matching TRBD1. The sequenced sample was sorted CD4+, CD8+, or CD8+CD57+ T cells (not recorded which) from PBMCs. As DNA, the CDR3 is TGTGCCAGCAGTAGCGGGACAGGACCGGATAGCAATCAGCCCCAGCATTTT. It yields the protein CASSSGTGPDSNQPQHF.